This T cell receptor beta chain originates from a study of tumor and adjacent non-tumor tissue in lung cancer. No cell sorting was done before RNA was extracted from the tissue. More than 3 cm separated this lung sample from the edge of the tumor. Chemotherapy-naive patients with new lung cancer underwent thoracic surgery in China, August–late 2014. Germline assignment: CDR1 DFQATT and CDR2 SNEGSKA (reference sequence). There are 15 residues in the CDR3. Three rounds of nested PCR, following a modified ARM-PCR protocol, produced the TCRbeta library. One entry per CDR3 protein results from TCRdb running MiXCR on the multiplex PCR reads. The profile covers 98,000 or so distinct CDR3 sequences, with 80% appearing a single time and 30% taken by the ten largest.

V gene TRBV20-1 combines with J gene TRBJ2-1, with TRBD2 identical over 11 bases. This TCR derives from a man aged 55-75 years with small cell lung cancer. The sequenced material came from distant non-tumor lung tissue. The CDR3 here is CTDRGILAGAYEQFF. The CDR3 DNA follows: TGCACTGATAGAGGTATACTAGCGGGAGCTTACGAACAGTTCTTC.